Following are 12 T cell receptor beta chains from one sample sequenced in a study of a mutant IDH1 vaccine in newly diagnosed glioma. The method was immunoSEQ multiplex PCR; TCRdb's version includes in-frame clones alone and lacks a portion of them. The table has some 87,000 clones, around 80% seen once. Time point reported: baseline, week 1 (first vaccination visit). Treatment specified: pre-vaccination baseline after standard-of-care therapy. This material consisted of PBMCs, taken from a glioma patient treated with radiotherapy, temozolomide or both. All receptors come from a man between 40 and 49 years old with glioma.

This chain uses TRBV7-2 with TRBJ2-4; D ambiguous. This CDR3 has 14 amino acids. V was cut by 2 bases and J by 4 bases, with 9 bases left in between. Germline-derived CDR1 and CDR2 are SGHTA and FQGNSA. The CDR3 DNA is TGTGCCAGCAGCTTAACTCCTGGGAAAAACATTCAGTACTTC. This translates into CASSLTPGKNIQYF. The variable domain in full, completed from reference TRBV7-2 and TRBJ2-4, reads GAGVSQSPSNKVTEKGKDVELRCDPISGHTALYWYRQSLGQGLEFLIYFQGNSAPDKSGLPSDRFSAERTGGSVSTLTIQRTQQEDSAVYLCASSLTPGKNIQYFGAGTRLSVL.

This clone came up once. The rearrangement links TRBV2 to TRBJ2-1; no definite D call. V was trimmed by 6 bases and J by 1 base, leaving 13 bases between them. The germline V gene encodes CDR1 SNHLY and CDR2 FYNNEI. The CDR3 spans 15 residues. The CDR3 loop is CASSAMGISYNEQFF. DNA of the CDR3: TGTGCCAGCAGCGCTATGGGGATATCCTACAATGAGCAGTTCTTC.

The V call is TRBV5-4, the J call TRBJ1-2; 9 bases are shared with TRBD1. The CDR3 extends over 15 amino acids. Germline loops: CDR1 SGHNT, CDR2 YYREEE (reference sequence). Trimming cost V 2 bases and J 2 bases; bases outside gene matches: 4. This chain's CDR3 is CASSLQGAPNYGYTF. The CDR3 DNA is TGTGCCAGCAGCTTACAGGGGGCGCCCAACTATGGCTACACCTTC.

In this sample, this clone turned up once. CDR3 sequence reads: CASSLLIGEGEQYF. Written as DNA, the CDR3 is TGTGCCAGCAGCCTCCTGATAGGGGAGGGCGAGCAGTACTTC. The gene calls are TRBV14 and TRBJ2-7; 7 bases match TRBD2. The CDR3 loop spans 14 amino acids. J gave up 6 bases and V 4 bases, and 9 bases lay outside the gene matches. The germline V gene encodes CDR1 SGHDN and CDR2 FVKESK.

The rearrangement links TRBV5-4 to TRBJ2-1; TRBD2 matches at 14 bases. Trimming cost V 4 bases and J 0 bases; bases outside gene matches: 3. Germline-derived CDR1 and CDR2 are SGHNT and YYREEE (reference sequence). The CDR3 is 17 amino acids. CDR3 in DNA: TGTGCCAGCAGCAGACTAGCGGGGGGGAGCTCCTACAATGAGCAGTTCTTC. Its translation is CASSRLAGGSSYNEQFF.

The chain has TRBV7-2 and TRBJ2-4; D could derive from TRBD1 or TRBD2 (6 bases each). Trimming cost V 5 bases and J 3 bases, with 11 bases left between them. The CDR3 contains 14 residues. Germline assignment: CDR1 SGHTA and CDR2 FQGNSA. Here the CDR3 DNA reads TGTGCCAGCAGCCCAAGGGGGGACAAAAACATTCAGTACTTC. Its protein is CASSPRGDKNIQYF.

V is TRBV7-9 and J is TRBJ2-3; unclear D gene. CDR1 is SEHNR, CDR2 FQNEAQ, per germline (reference sequence). Between the trimmed V and J ends, which lost 6 bases and 1 base, there was a span of 8 bases. The CDR3 extends over 13 amino acids. The DNA for the CDR3 is TGTGCCAGCAGTATAAAGGGCACAGATACGCAGTATTTT. It yields the protein CASSIKGTDTQYF.

V gene TRBV5-4 combines with J gene TRBJ2-3, with no clear D. The CDR3 runs to 14 residues. Between the trimmed V and J ends, which lost 4 bases and 3 bases, there was a span of 12 bases. Germline CDR1 reads SGHNT; CDR2 reads YYREEE (reference sequence). DNA of the CDR3: TGTGCCAGCAGCCCCGAGTCCGAGACAGATACGCAGTATTTT. Translated, it gives CASSPESETDTQYF.

This rearrangement joins TRBV5-3 to TRBJ2-2; 11 bases map to TRBD2. Being an ORF, TRBV5-3 has a function that is uncertain. This CDR3 contains 16 residues. V lost 9 bases to trimming and J lost 2 bases; unmatched junction nucleotides: 9. CDR3 residues: CANHQLAGDNTGELFF. CDR3 nucleotide sequence: TGTGCCAATCACCAACTAGCGGGGGATAACACCGGGGAGCTGTTTTTT.

This sequence joins TRBV15 and TRBJ2-1; the D is unclear. Germline CDR1 and CDR2: LNHNV and YYDKDF (reference sequence). CDR3 size: 12 residues. Between the trimmed V and J ends, which lost 1 base and 6 bases, there was a span of 4 bases. The CDR3 DNA sequence: TGTGCCACCAGCAGAGTGAGCAATGAGCAGTTCTTC. Residues: CATSRVSNEQFF.

The chain carries TRBV7-2 and TRBJ2-1; 10 nucleotides align to TRBD2. CDR3 size: 15 residues. From germline, CDR1 is SGHTA and CDR2 FQGNSA. V lost 4 bases, J lost 5 bases, and 5 bases stayed unmatched. In nucleotides, the CDR3 is TGTGCCAGCAGCTCGGGACTAGCGAAAAACAATGAGCAGTTCTTC. This gives the protein CASSSGLAKNNEQFF.

This chain connects TRBV6-1 to TRBJ1-1; unclear D gene. Trimming shortened V by 7 bases and J by 2 bases, and 5 bases separated the two germline ends. There are 11 residues in the CDR3. Germline CDR1 and CDR2: MNHNS and SASEGT. The CDR3 sequence is CASNFNTEAFF. The CDR3 DNA follows: TGTGCCAGCAACTTTAACACTGAAGCTTTCTTT.